Listed below are T cell receptor beta chains from one sample, sequenced in a study of CD8 T cells in ankylosing spondylitis. TCRdb itself ran the 5' RACE reads through MiXCR, one entry per CDR3 protein. The sample holds a few hundred thousand distinct CDR3 sequences, over 9.5% seen once. Material for sequencing was blood, either unsorted or a sorted T cell fraction (not recorded which). These receptors all come from a male donor with ankylosing spondylitis or in good health (not recorded which). The CDR3 runs from the conserved cysteine through the conserved F or W. D genes are given only for firm matches. Size values are once, few and many counts, or a class for expanded clones, and some rows have none.

clone_size	v_call	j_call	d_call	cdr3_aa	cdr3_nt
many	TRBV7-3	TRBJ1-1	TRBD1	CASSSPGQEIEAFF	TGTGCCAGCAGCTCCCCGGGACAGGAGATTGAAGCTTTCTTT
many	TRBV28	TRBJ1-1	-	CASSLYGEANTEAFF	TGTGCCAGCAGTTTATATGGGGAGGCGAACACTGAAGCTTTCTTT
many	TRBV12-3/TRBV12-4	TRBJ1-5	-	CASVVDPGGNQPQHF	TGTGCCAGCGTTGTCGATCCAGGGGGCAATCAGCCCCAGCATTTT
many	TRBV29-1	TRBJ2-7	TRBD1	CSVAGQGDEQYF	TGCAGCGTTGCGGGACAGGGTGACGAGCAGTACTTC
many	TRBV5-1	TRBJ2-4	TRBD1	CASSSGQRENIQYF	TGCGCCAGCAGCTCGGGACAGCGCGAAAACATTCAGTACTTC
many	TRBV20-1	TRBJ2-7	-	CSASPGPEQYF	TGCAGTGCTTCCCCGGGGCCCGAGCAGTACTTC
-	TRBV5-1	TRBJ1-5	-	CASSLHQPQHF	TGCGCCAGCAGCTTACACCAGCCCCAGCATTTT
-	TRBV19	TRBJ1-2	TRBD1	CASSVAGTGVNGYTF	TGTGCCAGTAGTGTCGCCGGGACAGGGGTCAATGGCTACACCTTC
many	TRBV12-3/TRBV12-4	TRBJ1-1	-	CASSPAGSNTEAFF	TGTGCCAGCAGCCCAGCGGGTTCGAACACTGAAGCTTTCTTT
-	TRBV12-3/TRBV12-4	TRBJ2-3	TRBD2	CASSLETLAGGDTDTQYF	TGTGCCAGCAGTTTAGAAACTTTAGCGGGGGGGGACACAGATACGCAGTATTTT
many	TRBV2	TRBJ2-3	TRBD2	CASSDGLAVGDTQYF	TGTGCCAGCAGTGATGGGCTAGCGGTGGGAGATACGCAGTATTTT
many	TRBV20-1	TRBJ2-1	-	CSARDRRGRSYNEQFF	TGCAGTGCTAGAGATCGGAGGGGCCGCTCCTACAATGAGCAGTTCTTC
-	TRBV20-1	TRBJ2-5	TRBD2	CSAWSGGNLEETQYF	TGCAGTGCCTGGAGCGGGGGGAATCTGGAAGAGACCCAGTACTTC
-	TRBV10-3	TRBJ2-1	TRBD1	CAISESPRGSSYNEQFF	TGTGCCATCAGTGAGTCACCCAGGGGGAGCTCCTACAATGAGCAGTTCTTC
many	TRBV7-2	TRBJ1-2	-	CASSSGARNYGYTF	TGTGCCAGCAGCTCGGGGGCTAGGAACTATGGCTACACCTTC
few	TRBV12-3/TRBV12-4	TRBJ1-1	-	CASKSGKGRAFF	TGTGCCAGCAAATCTGGGAAGGGTAGGGCTTTCTTT
-	TRBV5-1	TRBJ2-7	-	CASSFWRESDEQYF	TGCGCCAGCAGCTTTTGGAGGGAGTCGGACGAGCAGTACTTC
-	TRBV9	TRBJ2-7	-	CASSFEDGGREQYF	TGTGCCAGCAGCTTCGAGGATGGGGGGCGCGAGCAGTACTTC
few	TRBV5-6	TRBJ2-7	-	CASSLQGGTEAYEQYF	TGTGCCAGCAGCTTGCAAGGAGGGACGGAGGCCTACGAGCAGTACTTC
few	TRBV10-3	TRBJ2-4	-	CAISAGTNYNIQYF	TGTGCCATCAGTGCCGGGACAAATTACAACATTCAGTACTTC
few	TRBV2	TRBJ2-3	TRBD2	CASTPHLAGYTQYF	TGTGCCAGCACTCCACACCTAGCGGGCTATACGCAGTATTTT
many	TRBV6-5	TRBJ1-4	-	CASSYFQGAKEKLFF	TGTGCCAGCAGTTACTTCCAAGGGGCCAAAGAAAAACTGTTTTTT
many	TRBV9	TRBJ2-5	-	CASSMSGGGETQYF	TGTGCCAGCAGCATGTCGGGGGGCGGAGAGACCCAGTACTTC
many	TRBV7-2	TRBJ1-4	TRBD1	CASSLVSGGEKLFF	TGTGCCAGCAGCTTAGTTTCAGGGGGTGAAAAACTGTTTTTT
-	TRBV12-3/TRBV12-4	TRBJ2-7	TRBD1	CASTARTGSSYEQYF	TGTGCCAGCACCGCGCGGACAGGCTCCTCCTACGAGCAGTACTTC
-	TRBV6-1	TRBJ2-3	-	CASSPNAGSDDGYF	TGTGCCAGCAGTCCAAACGCCGGGAGCGACGACGGGTATTTT
-	TRBV18	TRBJ1-2	-	CASSPRTERGYGYTF	TGTGCCAGCTCACCCCGGACAGAAAGAGGCTATGGCTACACCTTC
-	TRBV12-5	TRBJ2-1	-	CASGSGGSYNDQFF	TGTGCTAGTGGGTCTGGGGGCTCCTACAATGACCAGTTCTTC
many	TRBV5-1	TRBJ1-1	-	CASSLNGAGTEAFF	TGCGCCAGCAGCTTGAACGGGGCGGGCACTGAAGCTTTCTTT
many	TRBV29-1	TRBJ1-1	-	CSVLGRGNTEAFF	TGCAGCGTACTGGGTAGGGGGAACACTGAAGCTTTCTTT
many	TRBV12-3/TRBV12-4	TRBJ1-6	-	CASSLGQADNSPLHF	TGTGCCAGCAGTTTAGGGCAAGCGGATAATTCACCCCTCCACTTT
-	TRBV20-1	TRBJ2-7	-	CSASRGTYEQYF	TGCAGTGCTAGTAGGGGAACCTACGAGCAGTACTTC
many	TRBV30	TRBJ2-2	TRBD1	CAWSASTGQFGELFF	TGTGCCTGGAGTGCATCGACAGGGCAGTTCGGGGAGCTGTTTTTT
many	TRBV3-1	TRBJ1-5	TRBD1	CASSQGRQGGQPQHF	TGTGCCAGCAGCCAAGGTCGACAGGGGGGACAGCCCCAGCATTTT
few	TRBV30	TRBJ1-5	-	CAWRARGGEAQHF	TGTGCCTGGAGGGCTCGTGGAGGGGAAGCCCAGCATTTT
many	TRBV11-2	TRBJ1-5	-	CASSPDIGLTGTGNQPQHF	TGTGCCAGCAGCCCCGATATAGGACTTACAGGGACGGGCAATCAGCCCCAGCATTTT
many	TRBV6-2/TRBV6-3	TRBJ1-5	-	CASSVGRNSNQPQHF	TGTGCCAGCAGCGTCGGACGGAATAGCAATCAGCCCCAGCATTTT
many	TRBV3-1	TRBJ1-4	TRBD1	CASSPPGQGGTNEKLFF	TGTGCCAGCAGCCCGCCGGGACAGGGAGGAACTAATGAAAAACTGTTTTTT
many	TRBV6-1	TRBJ1-1	-	CASSGGDYTEAFF	TGTGCCAGCAGTGGGGGCGATTACACTGAAGCTTTCTTT
many	TRBV5-1	TRBJ2-3	-	CASKSGGDTDTQYF	TGCGCCAGCAAATCAGGGGGGGACACAGATACGCAGTATTTT
many	TRBV5-6	TRBJ1-1	TRBD1	CASSRTGMNTEAFF	TGTGCCAGCAGCCGGACAGGAATGAACACTGAAGCTTTCTTT
many	TRBV12-3/TRBV12-4	TRBJ1-1	-	CASSLLTRGSVAFF	TGTGCCAGCAGTTTGCTTACCCGGGGGAGTGTGGCTTTCTTT
-	TRBV28	TRBJ2-7	TRBD2	CASSLNLLAGYEQYF	TGTGCCAGCAGTTTGAATTTACTAGCGGGCTACGAGCAGTACTTC